Shown below are 18 T cell receptor beta chains from a single sample sequenced in a study of blood T cell repertoires in COVID-19. The data were produced by immunoSEQ multiplex PCR, yet TCRdb's version contains in-frame clones alone and is incomplete. Among 220,000 or so clones listed, 84% were seen once. The sample consisted of PBMCs or T cells enriched from blood (not recorded which). The receptors were sampled from a woman in her 40s who had recovered from COVID-19.

V is TRBV6-5 and J is TRBJ2-7; D possibly corresponds to TRBD1 (6 bases). CDR1 is MNHEY and CDR2 is SVGAGI in the germline V gene. CDR3 size: 12 residues. V was clipped by 6 bases and J by 5 bases, with 11 bases between them. CDR3 amino acids: CASSLQGNEQYF. The DNA for the CDR3 is TGTGCCAGCAGCCTACAGGGAAACGAGCAGTACTTC.

The CDR3 nucleotides read TGTGCCAGCAGCTTAGACCAGCGGGATGGAGTTTACTTC. It translates to CASSLDQRDGVYF. The chain is built from TRBV5-4 and TRBJ2-7, with 7 bases lining up with TRBD2. Germline-derived CDR1 and CDR2 are SGHNT and YYREEE (reference sequence). The CDR3 has 13 residues. V gave up 2 bases and J gave up 13 bases; unmatched junction bases: 12.

This chain links TRBV5-1 with TRBJ1-6; 7 positions match TRBD1. Trimming took 0 bases from V and 9 from J; bases not matched to a gene: 6. The CDR3 runs 15 residues. The germline gives CDR1 SGHRS, CDR2 YFSETQ. The CDR3 loop is CASSLVTGLGSPLHF. CDR3 in DNA: TGCGCCAGCAGCTTGGTGACAGGGTTGGGTTCACCCCTCCACTTT.

The gene calls are TRBV6-5 and TRBJ2-7; D possibly corresponds to TRBD1 (6 bases). The germline V gene has CDR1 MNHEY and CDR2 SVGAGI. Between the trimmed V and J ends, which lost 5 bases and 5 bases, there was a span of 10 bases. The CDR3 totals 12 residues. The CDR3: CASSRTGNEQYF. As DNA, the CDR3 is TGTGCCAGCAGTCGAACAGGGAACGAGCAGTACTTC.

The chain combines TRBV6-6 with TRBJ1-1; no definite D call. Germline V gene lookup returns CDR1 MNHNY and CDR2 SVGAGI (reference sequence). Trimming cost V 2 bases and J 0 bases, with 13 bases left between them. This CDR3 has 16 amino acids. In nucleotides, the CDR3 is TGTGCCAGCAGTTACACCCGCCATCTAATGAACACTGAAGCTTTCTTT. It translates to CASSYTRHLMNTEAFF.

This clone showed up just a few times. This chain links TRBV24-1 with TRBJ1-2, with TRBD1 identical over 7 bases. The CDR3 spans 15 residues. The V segment lost 4 bases and the J segment 6 bases; nucleotides outside the gene matches: 10. From germline, CDR1 is KGHDR and CDR2 SFDVKD. As DNA, the CDR3 is TGTGCCACCAGTGACACAGGGACAGTCAACGATGGCTACACCTTC. Its protein product is CATSDTGTVNDGYTF.

The rearrangement joins TRBV5-1 to TRBJ2-1, with 9 bases identical to TRBD2. The V segment lost 3 bases and the J segment 0 bases; nucleotides outside the gene matches: 7. This CDR3 has 17 amino acids. Per germline, CDR1 SGHRS and CDR2 YFSETQ. CDR3 bases: TGCGCCAGCAGCTCCTTAAGCGGGGGGAGCTCCTACAATGAGCAGTTCTTC. Amino acid sequence: CASSSLSGGSSYNEQFF.

The CDR3 sequence is CASSYGVLNSPLHF. As DNA, the CDR3 is TGTGCCAGCAGTTACGGAGTTTTAAATTCACCCCTCCACTTT. The chain couples TRBV6-5 to TRBJ1-6; D call uncertain. Germline lookup yields CDR1 MNHEY and CDR2 SVGAGI. The CDR3 contains 14 residues. The V and J ends lost 2 bases and 7 bases respectively, with 9 bases between them.

The CDR3 nucleotides read TGTGCCATTTACGGGACAGTCTATGGCTACACCTTC. Protein sequence: CAIYGTVYGYTF. The chain recombines TRBV19 with TRBJ1-2, with 7 bases lining up with TRBD1. The V gene end was trimmed by 10 bases and the J gene end by 4 bases; junction bases not matched to a gene: 6. CDR1 LNHDA and CDR2 SQIVND come from the germline V gene (reference sequence). The CDR3 runs 12 residues.

This clone came up a few times. CDR3 nucleotides: TGTGCCAGCAGCTTGGGCAGCGGGAGGGCAGGGAATGAGCAGTTCTTC. Its translation: CASSLGSGRAGNEQFF. The rearrangement links TRBV5-4 to TRBJ2-1; 10 bases agree with TRBD2. The CDR3 consists of 16 residues. Germline V gene sequence: CDR1 SGHNT, CDR2 YYREEE (reference sequence). V was pared by 0 bases and J by 7 bases, with 7 bases of the junction left unmatched.

The V and J genes are TRBV24-1 and TRBJ2-1, with TRBD2 identical over 13 bases. This CDR3 is built from 14 residues. The V and J ends lost 4 bases and 14 bases, in that order; junction bases with no gene match: 7. Germline-derived CDR1 and CDR2 are KGHDR and SFDVKD. Here the CDR3 DNA reads TGTGCCACCAGTGACCCAGGACTAGCGGGAGAGGAGTTCTTC. This gives the protein CATSDPGLAGEEFF.

V gene TRBV6-5 combines with J gene TRBJ1-1, with D unclear. Germline CDR1 MNHEY, CDR2 SVGAGI. This CDR3 contains 15 residues. V was pared by 6 bases and J by 1 base, with 15 bases between. This CDR3 is CASSYSVGGNTEAFF. The CDR3 DNA is TGTGCCAGCAGCTATTCGGTCGGAGGGAACACTGAAGCTTTCTTT.

Worth noting for this clone: At one boundary the junction diverges from the germline segment, which might be a read error. The rearrangement joins TRBV3-1 (or the pseudogene TRBV3-2) to TRBJ2-2; 10 nucleotides match TRBD2. From germline, CDR1 is LGHDT and CDR2 YNNKEL (reference sequence). CDR3 size: 14 residues. CDR3 loop: CATTGLANTGELFF. DNA of the CDR3: TGTGCCACTACGGGACTAGCGAATACCGGGGAGCTGTTTTTT.

The chain couples TRBV7-9 to TRBJ2-1, with 13 bases that match TRBD2. Looked up from germline, CDR1 is SEHNR and CDR2 is FQNEAQ (reference sequence). Germline trimming cut 11 bases from V and 7 bases from J; bases unmatched to any gene: 8. This CDR3 is built from 14 residues. CDR3 region: CAAGGTSGKNEQFF. CDR3 DNA: TGTGCCGCCGGTGGGACTAGCGGGAAGAATGAGCAGTTCTTC.

The genes are TRBV2 and TRBJ1-5; D may be TRBD1 (6 bases). Trimming removed 7 bases at V and 2 bases at J, with 15 bases between. The CDR3 is 15 amino acids. Per germline, CDR1 SNHLY and CDR2 FYNNEI. CDR3 bases: TGTGCCAGCATTCTGGACAGAGACCGCAATCAGCCCCAGCATTTT. It specifies CASILDRDRNQPQHF. The whole variable domain, remainder taken from reference TRBV2 and TRBJ1-5, is EPEVTQTPSHQVTQMGQEVILRCVPISNHLYFYWYRQILGQKVEFLVSFYNNEISEKSEIFDDQFSVERPDGSNFTLKIRSTKLEDSAMYFCASILDRDRNQPQHFGDGTRLSIL.

V and J are TRBV7-2 and TRBJ2-7, with 14 bases matching TRBD2. The junction had 7 bases not matched to a gene; V was cut back by 2 bases and J by 7 bases. Germline V gene data show CDR1 as SGHTA and CDR2 as FQGNSA. This CDR3 region has 16 residues. This chain's CDR3 is CASSLLGLAGAGEQYV. DNA for the CDR3: TGTGCCAGCAGCTTATTGGGACTAGCGGGAGCGGGGGAGCAGTACGTC.

This clone was picked up a small number of times. This chain uses TRBV27 with TRBJ2-2, with 11 nucleotides matching TRBD1. Trimming cost V 5 bases and J 5 bases; bases outside gene matches: 10. This CDR3 is 17 amino acids long. Germline CDR1 MNHEY, CDR2 SMNVEV (reference sequence). The CDR3 bases are TGTGCCAGCAGTCTCGGACAGGGGGCGCGAGGGACCGGGGAGCTGTTTTTT. Its protein is CASSLGQGARGTGELFF.

The chain links TRBV15 to TRBJ1-5, with TRBD1 identical over 8 bases. Trimming took 2 bases from V and 3 from J; bases not matched to a gene: 6. The CDR3 totals 16 residues. Germline CDR1 is LNHNV and CDR2 is YYDKDF (reference sequence). CDR3 bases: TGTGCCACCAGCAGATCCCAGGGGGCCTTCAATCAGCCCCAGCATTTT. Its protein is CATSRSQGAFNQPQHF. Full variable domain (missing parts from reference TRBV15 and TRBJ1-5): DAMVIQNPRYQVTQFGKPVTLSCSQTLNHNVMYWYQQKSSQAPKLLFHYYDKDFNNEADTPDNFQSRRPNTSFCFLDIRSPGLGDTAMYLCATSRSQGAFNQPQHFGDGTRLSIL.